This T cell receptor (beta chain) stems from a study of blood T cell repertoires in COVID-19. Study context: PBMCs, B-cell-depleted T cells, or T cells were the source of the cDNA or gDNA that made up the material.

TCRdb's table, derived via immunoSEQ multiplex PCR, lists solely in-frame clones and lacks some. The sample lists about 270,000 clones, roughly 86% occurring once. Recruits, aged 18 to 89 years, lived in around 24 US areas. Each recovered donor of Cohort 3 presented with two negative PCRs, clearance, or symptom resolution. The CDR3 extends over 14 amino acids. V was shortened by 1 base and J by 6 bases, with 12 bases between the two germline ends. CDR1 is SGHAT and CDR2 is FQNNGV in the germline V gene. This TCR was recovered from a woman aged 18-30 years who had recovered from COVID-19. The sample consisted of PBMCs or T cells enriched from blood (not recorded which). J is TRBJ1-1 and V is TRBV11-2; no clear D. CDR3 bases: TGTGCCAGCAGCTTAGGACCCTCAGGCGCTGAAGCTTTCTTT. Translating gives CASSLGPSGAEAFF.